This TCR beta chain was found in a study of CD8+CD57+ T cells in acquired aplastic anemia. An expansion of CD8+CD57+ cells by flow cytometry had been shown in patients chosen for sequencing. According to the study, genomic DNA was the template for TCR beta VDJ and CDR3 profiling. TCRdb redid the calling of the reads with MiXCR, one entry per CDR3 protein. The sample contains about 160,000 distinct CDR3 sequences, less than 50% of which appear only once. J lost 2 bases, V lost 0 bases, and 4 bases had no gene match. The CDR3 runs 16 residues. Germline-derived CDR1 and CDR2 are SGHVS and FQNEAQ. This clonotype was counted at least ten times.

Sequencing was carried out using sorted CD4+, CD8+, or CD8+CD57+ T cells (not recorded which) from PBMCs. This receptor was obtained from a human donor with aplastic anemia. V usage is TRBV7-8 and J usage is TRBJ2-3; 8 bases agree with TRBD2. CDR3 loop: CASSLALLAVTDTQYF. In nucleotides, the CDR3 is TGTGCCAGCAGCTTAGCCCTACTAGCGGTCACAGATACGCAGTATTTT.